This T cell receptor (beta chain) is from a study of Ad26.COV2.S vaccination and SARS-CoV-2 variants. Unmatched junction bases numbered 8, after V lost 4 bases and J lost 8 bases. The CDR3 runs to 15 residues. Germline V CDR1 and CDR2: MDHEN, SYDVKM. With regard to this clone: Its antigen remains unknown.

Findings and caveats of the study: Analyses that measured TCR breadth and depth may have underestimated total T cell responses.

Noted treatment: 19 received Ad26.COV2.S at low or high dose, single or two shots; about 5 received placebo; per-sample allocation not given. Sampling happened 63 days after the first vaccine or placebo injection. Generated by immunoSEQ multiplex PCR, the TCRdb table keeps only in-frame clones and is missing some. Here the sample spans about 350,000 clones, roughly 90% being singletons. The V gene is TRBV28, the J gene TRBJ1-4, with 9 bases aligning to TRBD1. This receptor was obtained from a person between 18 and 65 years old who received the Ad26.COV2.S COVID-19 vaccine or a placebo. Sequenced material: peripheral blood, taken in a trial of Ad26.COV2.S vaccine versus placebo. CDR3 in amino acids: CASSSPGQGEEKLFF. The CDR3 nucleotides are TGTGCCAGCAGTTCTCCGGGACAGGGTGAAGAAAAACTGTTTTTT.